A single sample is the source of the 18 T cell receptor beta chains below, sequenced in a study of shared T cell receptors in the human thymus (dated by TCRdb to 2020 to 2023). Library method: the immunoSEQ multiplex PCR assay. Entries here come from immuneACCESS through TCRdb and include only in-frame sequences with V and J called. Some clones fail to appear in such tables; in the studies checked, an unresolved V gene covers under half of the shortfall, and the cause of the remainder is unknown. The sample has hundreds of thousands of clones on record, around 78% of them singletons. The ten largest clones represent 0.01% to 0.015% of the sample. These data are also associated with another study on human thymus T cells.

The sample taken for sequencing was thymocytes. The origin of the receptors is a boy under three years old with a congenital heart defect. Donor details come from another sample of the same person, matched by shared clones.

J is TRBJ2-5 and V is TRBV6-5; TRBD2 agrees at 9 bases. The germline V gene has CDR1 MNHEY and CDR2 SVGAGI. The CDR3 length is 14 residues. J lost 4 bases, V lost 2 bases, and 2 bases had no gene match. CDR3: CASSYQRGAETQYF. In DNA, the CDR3 is TGTGCCAGCAGTTACCAGCGGGGGGCAGAGACCCAGTACTTC.

The chain links TRBV19 to TRBJ2-7; D possibly corresponds to TRBD1 (6 bases). The V end was cut by 10 bases, the J end by 1 base, with 17 bases between. The CDR3 is made up of 14 amino acids. Germline assignment: CDR1 LNHDA and CDR2 SQIVND (reference sequence). DNA for the CDR3: TGTGCCACCCGGAGGCAGGGGAAATCCTACGAGCAGTACTTC. This gives the protein CATRRQGKSYEQYF.

V usage is TRBV5-6 and J usage is TRBJ1-1, with D possibly matching TRBD1 (6 bases). The germline V and J ends were trimmed by 0 bases and 8 bases, with 11 bases remaining between them. The germline gives CDR1 SGHDT, CDR2 YYEEEE. The CDR3 contains 13 residues. The CDR3 is CASSLAQGPEAFF. CDR3 nucleotides: TGTGCCAGCAGCTTGGCACAGGGCCCGGAAGCTTTCTTT.

The rearrangement joins TRBV29-1 to TRBJ2-5; 10 nucleotides line up with TRBD2. Germline loops: CDR1 SQVTM, CDR2 ANQGSEA. V shed 6 bases and J 4 bases; nucleotides not matched to a gene: 8. The length of the CDR3 is 14 residues. In DNA form, the CDR3 reads TGCAGCGTGGGAGGAGCGGGAGGGAGAGAGACCCAGTACTTC. Protein: CSVGGAGGRETQYF.

The rearrangement uses TRBV7-9 and TRBJ2-7; D possibly corresponds to TRBD2 (6 bases). The CDR3 loop spans 13 amino acids. Looked up from germline, CDR1 is SEHNR and CDR2 is FQNEAQ (reference sequence). Trimming stripped 2 bases from V and 7 bases from J, with 12 bases between. The CDR3 DNA sequence: TGTGCCAGCAGCTTACACGGGGCGGGGGAGCAGTACTTC. This codes for CASSLHGAGEQYF.

The rearrangement joins TRBV6-1 to TRBJ2-7; perhaps TRBD2 as D (7 bases). With 1 base removed from V and 1 base from J, the gap between germline ends came to 14 bases. CDR1 and CDR2 from the germline V gene are MNHNS and SASEGT. The CDR3 covers 16 residues. CDR3 protein: CASSEERGAPSYEQYF. In nucleotides, the CDR3 is TGTGCCAGCAGTGAAGAACGGGGGGCCCCTTCCTACGAGCAGTACTTC.

The V gene is TRBV28, the J gene TRBJ1-2; D gene unclear. From germline, CDR1 is MDHEN and CDR2 SYDVKM. CDR3 length equals 15 residues. Trimming left V 2 bases short and J 6 bases short, with 16 bases between. The CDR3: CASSLTPLRDNGYTF. CDR3 DNA: TGTGCCAGCAGTTTAACCCCGCTTCGCGATAATGGCTACACCTTC.

This chain uses TRBV6-6 with TRBJ2-3; D gene unclear. V lost 2 bases, J lost 2 bases, and 14 bases lay in between. This CDR3 comprises 16 residues. Germline loops: CDR1 MNHNY, CDR2 SVGAGI (reference sequence). This chain's CDR3 is CASSYGPSPHTDTQYF. CDR3 nucleotides: TGTGCCAGCAGTTACGGGCCGAGCCCGCACACAGATACGCAGTATTTT.

The J gene is TRBJ2-3, the V gene TRBV11-3; 16 bases are a match to TRBD2. V lost 5 bases to trimming and J lost 3 bases; unmatched junction nucleotides: 8. Germline lookup yields CDR1 SGHNT and CDR2 YENEEA. The CDR3 contains 18 residues. The CDR3 sequence: CASSPGLAGGMGTDTQYF. In DNA, the CDR3 is TGTGCCAGCAGCCCGGGACTAGCGGGAGGGATGGGGACAGATACGCAGTATTTT.

The chain has TRBV4-2 and TRBJ2-2; D may be TRBD1 (6 bases). The CDR3 has 16 amino acids. The V gene lost 1 base and the J gene lost 5 bases, with 14 bases spanning the gap. Germline CDR1 is LGHNA and CDR2 is YNFKEQ. The CDR3 region has the DNA TGTGCCAGCAGCCAAGTAGGGGGTTTTTTAACCGGGGAGCTGTTTTTT. It is translated as CASSQVGGFLTGELFF.

The CDR3 spells CASSKHGGAPNTEAFF. CDR3 in DNA: TGCGCCAGCTCTAAACACGGCGGGGCGCCGAACACTGAAGCTTTCTTT. The genes are TRBV5-1 and TRBJ1-1; possibly TRBD1 for D (5 bases). The CDR3 consists of 16 residues. Germline CDR1 reads SGHRS; CDR2 reads YFSETQ. V lost 7 bases, J lost 1 base, and 20 bases lay in between.

V usage is TRBV7-9 and J usage is TRBJ1-2; weak D call: TRBD1 (6 bases). This CDR3 has 15 residues. CDR1 and CDR2 from the germline V gene are SEHNR and FQNEAQ (reference sequence). The V end lost 1 base, the J end lost 2 bases, and 11 bases lay between the germline ends. CDR3 amino acids: CASSLVGQGNYGYTF. As DNA, the CDR3 is TGTGCCAGCAGCTTAGTTGGTCAGGGGAACTATGGCTACACCTTC.

This clone occurred a few times. The chain carries TRBV27 and TRBJ2-7; D gene ambiguous. V lost 7 bases, J lost 0 bases, and 10 bases lay in between. Germline CDR1 reads MNHEY; CDR2 reads SMNVEV (reference sequence). This CDR3 contains 13 residues. CDR3 residues: CASMGTHSYEQYF. CDR3 sequence (DNA): TGTGCCAGCATGGGCACTCACTCCTACGAGCAGTACTTC.

This clone was seen just once. CDR3 amino acids: CASSLASGTLAKNIQYF. The CDR3 region has the DNA TGCGCCAGCAGCTTGGCTAGCGGGACACTAGCCAAAAACATTCAGTACTTC. V gene TRBV5-1 combines with J gene TRBJ2-4; 9 bases map to TRBD2. V lost 0 bases and J lost 0; bases outside the gene matches: 4. This CDR3 spans 17 amino acids. Germline lookup yields CDR1 SGHRS and CDR2 YFSETQ.

V gene TRBV4-1 combines with J gene TRBJ1-2; the D gene is possibly TRBD1 (5 bases). Per the germline V gene, CDR1 is MGHRA and CDR2 is YSYEKL. Trimming removed 0 bases from V and 7 bases from J, with 9 bases in between. The CDR3 contains 13 residues. CDR3 loop: CASSQEGGRGYTF. The CDR3 bases are TGCGCCAGCAGCCAAGAGGGGGGACGTGGCTACACCTTC.

This rearrangement joins TRBV4-3 to TRBJ2-1, with a weak D call TRBD2 (6 bases). Trimming shortened V by 3 bases and J by 0 bases, and 15 bases separated the two germline ends. This CDR3 comprises 17 residues. Per germline, CDR1 LGHNA and CDR2 YSLEER. In DNA, the CDR3 is TGCGCCAGCAGCCAGGTTAGCGGCCCCAGCTCCTACAATGAGCAGTTCTTC. Translation gives CASSQVSGPSSYNEQFF.

This chain uses TRBV28 with TRBJ1-5; TRBD1 is a possible D gene (6 bases). The CDR3 has 16 amino acids. Germline values: CDR1 MDHEN, CDR2 SYDVKM. Trimming took 4 bases from V and 0 from J, leaving 13 bases between them. CDR3 coding DNA: TGTGCCAGCAGTTCCCCGGGGGGCTATAGCAATCAGCCCCAGCATTTT. The encoded protein is CASSSPGGYSNQPQHF. The variable domain in full, completed from reference TRBV28 and TRBJ1-5, reads DVKVTQSSRYLVKRTGEKVFLECVQDMDHENMFWYRQDPGLGLRLIYFSYDVKMKEKGDIPEGYSVSREKKERFSLILESASTNQTSMYLCASSSPGGYSNQPQHFGDGTRLSIL.

This sequence joins TRBV28 and TRBJ2-7; the match to TRBD2 covers 8 bases. The CDR3 length is 15 residues. Trimming at V came to 5 bases and at J to 2 bases, leaving 8 bases not matched to a gene. Germline lookup yields CDR1 MDHEN and CDR2 SYDVKM. The CDR3 nucleotides read TGTGCCAGCAGTCCCCCCCCCGGGAGGGCCTACGAGCAGTACTTC. Translation: CASSPPPGRAYEQYF.